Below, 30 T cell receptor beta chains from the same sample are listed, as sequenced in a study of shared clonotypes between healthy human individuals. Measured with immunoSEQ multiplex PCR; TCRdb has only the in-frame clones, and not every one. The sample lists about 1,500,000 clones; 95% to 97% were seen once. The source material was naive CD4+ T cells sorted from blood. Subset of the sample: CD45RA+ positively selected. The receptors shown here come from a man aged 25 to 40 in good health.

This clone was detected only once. This CDR3 is CASSPAPGTGPYEQYF. CDR3 sequence (DNA): TGTGCCAGCAGCCCGGCCCCCGGGACAGGGCCCTACGAGCAGTACTTC. The chain employs TRBV5-6 and TRBJ2-7; 9 bases fit TRBD1. Germline assignment: CDR1 SGHDT and CDR2 YYEEEE. Unmatched junction bases numbered 10, after V lost 4 bases and J lost 2 bases. CDR3 length: 16 residues.

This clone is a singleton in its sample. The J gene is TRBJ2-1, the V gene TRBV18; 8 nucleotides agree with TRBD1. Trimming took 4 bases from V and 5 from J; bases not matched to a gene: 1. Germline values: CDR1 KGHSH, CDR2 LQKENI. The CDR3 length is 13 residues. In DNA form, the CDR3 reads TGTGCCAGCTCACGGGACAGGAACAATGAGCAGTTCTTC. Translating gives CASSRDRNNEQFF.

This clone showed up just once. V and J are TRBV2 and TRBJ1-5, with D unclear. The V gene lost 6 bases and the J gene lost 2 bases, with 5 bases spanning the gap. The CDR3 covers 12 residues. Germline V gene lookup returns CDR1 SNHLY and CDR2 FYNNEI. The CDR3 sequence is CASSSRNQPQHF. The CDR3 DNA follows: TGTGCCAGCAGCAGTCGCAATCAGCCCCAGCATTTT.

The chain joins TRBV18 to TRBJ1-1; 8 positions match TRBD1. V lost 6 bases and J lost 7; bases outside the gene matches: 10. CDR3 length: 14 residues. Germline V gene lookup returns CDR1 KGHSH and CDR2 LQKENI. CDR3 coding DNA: TGTGCCAGCTCTCAAGACAGGGGAAGGTTTGAAGCTTTCTTT. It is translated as CASSQDRGRFEAFF.

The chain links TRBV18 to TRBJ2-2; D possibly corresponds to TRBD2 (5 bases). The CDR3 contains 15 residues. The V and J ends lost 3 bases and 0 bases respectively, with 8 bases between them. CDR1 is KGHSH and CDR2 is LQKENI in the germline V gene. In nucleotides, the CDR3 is TGTGCCAGCTCACCGGGAGCCTCGAACACCGGGGAGCTGTTTTTT. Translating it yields CASSPGASNTGELFF.

CDR3 region: CSVGDGINYGYTF. As DNA, the CDR3 is TGCAGCGTCGGGGACGGGATAAACTATGGCTACACCTTC. The chain recombines TRBV29-1 with TRBJ1-2, with D possibly TRBD1 on 5 matching bases. Germline CDR1 and CDR2: SQVTM and ANQGSEA. Deletions cut 6 bases from V and 2 bases from J, with 13 bases between. The CDR3 length is 13 residues.

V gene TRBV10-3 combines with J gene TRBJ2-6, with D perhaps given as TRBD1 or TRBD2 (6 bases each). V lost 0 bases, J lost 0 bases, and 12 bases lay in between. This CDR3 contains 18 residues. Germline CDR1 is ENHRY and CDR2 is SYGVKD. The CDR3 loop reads CAISESGGAYSGANVLTF. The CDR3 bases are TGTGCCATCAGTGAGTCGGGGGGCGCGTACTCTGGGGCCAACGTCCTGACTTTC.

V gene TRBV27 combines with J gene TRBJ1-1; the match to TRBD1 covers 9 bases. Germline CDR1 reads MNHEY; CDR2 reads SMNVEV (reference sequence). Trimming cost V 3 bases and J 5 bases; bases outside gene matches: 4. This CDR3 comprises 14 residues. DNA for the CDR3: TGTGCCAGCAGTTTCACAGGGGGCTTAACTGAAGCTTTCTTT. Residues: CASSFTGGLTEAFF.

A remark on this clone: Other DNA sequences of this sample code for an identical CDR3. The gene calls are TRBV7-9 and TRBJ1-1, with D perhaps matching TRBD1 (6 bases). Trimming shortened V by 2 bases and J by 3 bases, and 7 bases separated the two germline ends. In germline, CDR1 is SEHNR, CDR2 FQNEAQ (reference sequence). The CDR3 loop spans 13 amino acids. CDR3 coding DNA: TGTGCCAGCAGCTTAAACAGGGACACTGAAGCTTTCTTT. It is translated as CASSLNRDTEAFF. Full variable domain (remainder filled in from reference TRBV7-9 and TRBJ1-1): DTGVSQNPRHKITKRGQNVTFRCDPISEHNRLYWYRQTLGQGPEFLTYFQNEAQLEKSRLLSDRFSAERPKGSFSTLEIQRTEQGDSAMYLCASSLNRDTEAFFGQGTRLTVV.

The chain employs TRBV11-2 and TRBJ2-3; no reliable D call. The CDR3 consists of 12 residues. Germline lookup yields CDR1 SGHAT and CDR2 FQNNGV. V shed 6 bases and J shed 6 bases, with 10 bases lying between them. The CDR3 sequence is CASSSEGDTQYF. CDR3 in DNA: TGTGCCAGCAGTTCAGAAGGGGATACGCAGTATTTT.

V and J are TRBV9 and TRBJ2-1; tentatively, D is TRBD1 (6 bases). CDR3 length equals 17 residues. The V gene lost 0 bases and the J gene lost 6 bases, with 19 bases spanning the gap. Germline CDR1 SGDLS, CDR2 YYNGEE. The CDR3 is CASSVGLDRDLPNEQFF. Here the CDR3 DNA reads TGTGCCAGCAGCGTAGGGTTGGACAGAGATTTGCCCAATGAGCAGTTCTTC. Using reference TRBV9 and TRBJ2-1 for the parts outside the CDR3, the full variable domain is DSGVTQTPKHLITATGQRVTLRCSPRSGDLSVYWYQQSLDQGLQFLIQYYNGEERAKGNILERFSAQQFPDLHSELNLSSLELGDSALYFCASSVGLDRDLPNEQFFGPGTRLTVL.

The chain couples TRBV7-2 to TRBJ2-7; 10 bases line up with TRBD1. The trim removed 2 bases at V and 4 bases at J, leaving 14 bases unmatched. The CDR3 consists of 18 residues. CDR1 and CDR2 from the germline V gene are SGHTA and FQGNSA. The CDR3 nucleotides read TGTGCCAGCAGCTTATACGGGACAGGGGAGAGCCGAAGGTACGAGCAGTACTTC. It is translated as CASSLYGTGESRRYEQYF.

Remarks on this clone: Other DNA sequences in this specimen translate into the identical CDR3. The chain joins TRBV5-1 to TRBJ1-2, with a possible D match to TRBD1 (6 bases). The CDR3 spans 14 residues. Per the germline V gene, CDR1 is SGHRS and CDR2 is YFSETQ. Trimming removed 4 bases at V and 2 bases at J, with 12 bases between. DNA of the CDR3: TGCGCCAGCAGCGGCGGGGGGCCAAACTATGGCTACACCTTC. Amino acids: CASSGGGPNYGYTF.

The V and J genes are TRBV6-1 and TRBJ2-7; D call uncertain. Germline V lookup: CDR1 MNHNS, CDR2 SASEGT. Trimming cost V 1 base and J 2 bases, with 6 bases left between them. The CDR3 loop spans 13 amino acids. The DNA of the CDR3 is TGTGCCAGCAGTGAAGGTTACACCTACGAGCAGTACTTC. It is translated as CASSEGYTYEQYF.

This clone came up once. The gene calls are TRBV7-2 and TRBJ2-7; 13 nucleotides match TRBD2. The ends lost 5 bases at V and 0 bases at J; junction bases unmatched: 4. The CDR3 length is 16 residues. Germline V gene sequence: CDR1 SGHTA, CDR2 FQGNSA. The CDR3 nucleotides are TGTGCCAGCAGCCCGGGACTAGCGGGATTCTCCTACGAGCAGTACTTC. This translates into CASSPGLAGFSYEQYF.

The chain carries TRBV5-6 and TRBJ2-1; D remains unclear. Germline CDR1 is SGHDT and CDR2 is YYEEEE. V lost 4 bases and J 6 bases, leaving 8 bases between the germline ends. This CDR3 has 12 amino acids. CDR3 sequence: CASSRLSNEQFF. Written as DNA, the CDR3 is TGTGCCAGCAGCCGGCTCAGCAATGAGCAGTTCTTC.

The CDR3 DNA reads as TGTGCCAGCAGCTCACGGGGGAACTCCTACAATGAGCAGTTCTTC. Encoded protein: CASSSRGNSYNEQFF. The V and J genes are TRBV5-4 and TRBJ2-1; possibly TRBD2 for D (6 bases). The CDR3 has 15 amino acids. V shed 3 bases and J shed 0 bases, with 10 bases lying between them. The germline V gene encodes CDR1 SGHNT and CDR2 YYREEE (reference sequence).

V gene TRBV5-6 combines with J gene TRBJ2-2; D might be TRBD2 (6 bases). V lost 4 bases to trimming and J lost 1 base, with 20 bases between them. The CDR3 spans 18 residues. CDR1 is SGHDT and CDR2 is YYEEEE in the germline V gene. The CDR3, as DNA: TGTGCCAGCAGCCTAGTCGGGGGTAACACCAGGAACACCGGGGAGCTGTTTTTT. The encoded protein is CASSLVGGNTRNTGELFF. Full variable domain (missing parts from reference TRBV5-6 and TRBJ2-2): DAGVTQSPTHLIKTRGQQVTLRCSPKSGHDTVSWYQQALGQGPQFIFQYYEEEERQRGNFPDRFSGHQFPNYSSELNVNALLLGDSALYLCASSLVGGNTRNTGELFFGEGSRLTVL.

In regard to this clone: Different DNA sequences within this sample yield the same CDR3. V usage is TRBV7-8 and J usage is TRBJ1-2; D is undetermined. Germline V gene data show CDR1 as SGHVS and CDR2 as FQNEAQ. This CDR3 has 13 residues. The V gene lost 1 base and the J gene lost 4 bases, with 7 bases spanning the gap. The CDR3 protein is CASSLDGSYGYTF. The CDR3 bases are TGTGCCAGCAGCTTAGACGGAAGCTATGGCTACACCTTC.

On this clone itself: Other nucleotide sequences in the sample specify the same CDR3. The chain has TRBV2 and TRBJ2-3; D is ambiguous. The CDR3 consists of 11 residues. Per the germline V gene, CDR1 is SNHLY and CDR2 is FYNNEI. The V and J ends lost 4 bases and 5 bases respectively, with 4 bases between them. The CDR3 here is CASSGGDTQYF. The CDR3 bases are TGTGCCAGCAGTGGAGGAGATACGCAGTATTTT. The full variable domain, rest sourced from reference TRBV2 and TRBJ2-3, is EPEVTQTPSHQVTQMGQEVILRCVPISNHLYFYWYRQILGQKVEFLVSFYNNEISEKSEIFDDQFSVERPDGSNFTLKIRSTKLEDSAMYFCASSGGDTQYFGPGTRLTVL.

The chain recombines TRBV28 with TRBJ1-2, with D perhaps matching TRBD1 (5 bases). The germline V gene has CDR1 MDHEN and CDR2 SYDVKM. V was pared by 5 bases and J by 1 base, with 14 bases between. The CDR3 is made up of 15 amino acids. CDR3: CASSTSGQGNYGYTF. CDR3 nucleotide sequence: TGTGCCAGCAGTACCTCGGGGCAGGGTAACTATGGCTACACCTTC.

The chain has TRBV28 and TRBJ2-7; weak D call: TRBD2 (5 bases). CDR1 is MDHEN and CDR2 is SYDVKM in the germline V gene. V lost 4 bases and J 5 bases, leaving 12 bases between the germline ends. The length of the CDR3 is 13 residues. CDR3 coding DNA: TGTGCCAGCAGTTCTCGGGGTCACGACGAGCAGTACTTC. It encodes CASSSRGHDEQYF.

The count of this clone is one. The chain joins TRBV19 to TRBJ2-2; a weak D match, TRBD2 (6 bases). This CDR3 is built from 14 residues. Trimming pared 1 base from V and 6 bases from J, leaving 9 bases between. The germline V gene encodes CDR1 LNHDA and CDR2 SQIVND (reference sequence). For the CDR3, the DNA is TGTGCCAGTAGTATAGGAGGAGGGTCCGGGGAGCTGTTTTTT. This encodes CASSIGGGSGELFF.

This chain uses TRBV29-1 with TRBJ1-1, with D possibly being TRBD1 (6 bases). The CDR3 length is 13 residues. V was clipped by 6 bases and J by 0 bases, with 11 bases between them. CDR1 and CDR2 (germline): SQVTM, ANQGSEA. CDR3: CSVWTDMNTEAFF. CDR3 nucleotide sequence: TGCAGCGTGTGGACAGATATGAACACTGAAGCTTTCTTT.

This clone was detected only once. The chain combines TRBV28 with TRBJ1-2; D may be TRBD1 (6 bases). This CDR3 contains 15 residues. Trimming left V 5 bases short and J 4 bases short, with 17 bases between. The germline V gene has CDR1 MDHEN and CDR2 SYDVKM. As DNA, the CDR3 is TGTGCCAGCAGTCCCCCGGGGGCGGAGATCTATGGCTACACCTTC. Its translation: CASSPPGAEIYGYTF.

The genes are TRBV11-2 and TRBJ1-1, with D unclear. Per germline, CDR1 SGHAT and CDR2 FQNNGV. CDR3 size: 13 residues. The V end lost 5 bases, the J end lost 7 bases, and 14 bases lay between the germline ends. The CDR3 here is CASSPVWVLEAFF. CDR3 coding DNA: TGTGCCAGCAGCCCCGTCTGGGTCCTTGAAGCTTTCTTT.

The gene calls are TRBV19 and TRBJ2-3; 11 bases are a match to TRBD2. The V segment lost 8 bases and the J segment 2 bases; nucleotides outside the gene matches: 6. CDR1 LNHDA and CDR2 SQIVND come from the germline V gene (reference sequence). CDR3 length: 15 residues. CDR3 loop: CASRTSGWDTDTQYF. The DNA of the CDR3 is TGTGCCAGTCGGACTAGCGGGTGGGACACAGATACGCAGTATTTT.

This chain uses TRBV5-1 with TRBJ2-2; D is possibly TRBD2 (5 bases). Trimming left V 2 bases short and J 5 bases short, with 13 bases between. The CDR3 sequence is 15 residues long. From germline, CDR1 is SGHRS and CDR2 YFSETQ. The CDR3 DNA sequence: TGCGCCAGCAGCTTATCGACCCCGGGGACCGGGGAGCTGTTTTTT. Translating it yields CASSLSTPGTGELFF.

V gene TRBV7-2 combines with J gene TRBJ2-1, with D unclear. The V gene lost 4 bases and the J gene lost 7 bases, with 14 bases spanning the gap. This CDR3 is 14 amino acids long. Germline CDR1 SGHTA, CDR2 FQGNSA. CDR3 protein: CASSSSLKWNEQFF. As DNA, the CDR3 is TGTGCCAGCAGCTCAAGTTTGAAGTGGAATGAGCAGTTCTTC.

For the CDR3, the DNA is TGTGCCAGCACCGAGGGGACTGGGACCTACGAGCAGTACTTC. It specifies CASTEGTGTYEQYF. V gene TRBV28 combines with J gene TRBJ2-7, with D perhaps TRBD2 (6 bases). Deletions cut 7 bases from V and 2 bases from J, with 15 bases between. This CDR3 contains 14 residues. Per germline, CDR1 MDHEN and CDR2 SYDVKM.